These 18 T cell receptor beta chains were all obtained from the same sample, sequenced in a study of blood T cell repertoires in COVID-19. The table came from immunoSEQ multiplex PCR; TCRdb's copy has only in-frame clones and leaves some out. The sample lists fewer than 250,000 clones; roughly 86% were seen once. The sequenced sample consisted of PBMCs or T cells enriched from blood (not recorded which). These receptors were collected from a woman aged 25 to 39 with acute COVID-19.

The chain joins TRBV6-6 to TRBJ1-5, with a possible D match to TRBD1 (6 bases). Trimming left V 10 bases short and J 1 base short, with 20 bases between. The CDR3 is 16 residues long. The germline gives CDR1 MNHNY, CDR2 SVGAGI (reference sequence). The CDR3 region has the DNA TGTGCCACCGGCGGGGGGGGCACGGGGAGCAATCAGCCCCAGCATTTT. Amino acid sequence: CATGGGGTGSNQPQHF.

The gene calls are TRBV19 and TRBJ2-2; 10 positions agree with TRBD1. CDR1 and CDR2 (germline): LNHDA, SQIVND (reference sequence). This CDR3 comprises 12 residues. Unmatched junction bases numbered 3, after V lost 11 bases and J lost 6 bases. The CDR3 bases are TGTGCCGGACAGGGGGGGTCCGGGGAGCTGTTTTTT. This translates into CAGQGGSGELFF. Drawing the rest from reference TRBV19 and TRBJ2-2, the complete variable domain is DGGITQSPKYLFRKEGQNVTLSCEQNLNHDAMYWYRQDPGQGLRLIYYSQIVNDFQKGDIAEGYSVSREKKESFPLTVTSAQKNPTAFYLCAGQGGSGELFFGEGSRLTVL.

The rearrangement links TRBV18 to TRBJ1-6; no clear D gene. The CDR3 spans 14 residues. V was pared by 2 bases and J by 8 bases, with 10 bases between. Germline V CDR1 and CDR2: KGHSH, LQKENI. In nucleotides, the CDR3 is TGTGCCAGCTCACCATGGGTTAGCCATTCACCCCTCCACTTT. Its protein product is CASSPWVSHSPLHF.

The chain is built from TRBV7-2 and TRBJ1-1; a weak D match, TRBD1 (6 bases). In germline, CDR1 is SGHTA, CDR2 FQGNSA. The CDR3 has 15 residues. Trimming shortened V by 0 bases and J by 0 bases, and 8 bases separated the two germline ends. The CDR3 coding sequence is TGTGCCAGCAGCTTAGCCGGGACACTGAACACTGAAGCTTTCTTT. Its translation: CASSLAGTLNTEAFF.

The rearrangement joins TRBV5-1 to TRBJ1-5; the D is unclear. Germline V gives CDR1 SGHRS, CDR2 YFSETQ. The CDR3 covers 15 residues. Trimming left V 0 bases short and J 4 bases short, with 11 bases between. The CDR3 DNA is TGCGCCAGCAGCTTGGACTGGACGGGAAATCAGCCCCAGCATTTT. It encodes CASSLDWTGNQPQHF.

This CDR3 reads CASSLGEVGVTQYF. DNA of the CDR3: TGTGCCAGCAGCTTAGGGGAGGTTGGGGTTACGCAGTATTTT. The chain is built from TRBV7-6 and TRBJ2-3; the D gene is possibly TRBD2 (6 bases). CDR1 and CDR2 from the germline V gene are SGHVS and FNYEAQ. The CDR3 sequence is 14 residues long. V gave up 1 base and J gave up 8 bases, with 13 bases separating them.

The V and J genes are TRBV28 and TRBJ2-5; 9 bases fit TRBD2. Germline V gene lookup returns CDR1 MDHEN and CDR2 SYDVKM. V lost 6 bases, J lost 4 bases, and 12 bases stayed unmatched. The CDR3 runs 16 residues. CDR3 in DNA: TGTGCCAGCAGCTCCCGGGGGACTAGCACGCCAGAGACCCAGTACTTC. Translating gives CASSSRGTSTPETQYF.

This clone was observed a few times. The chain links TRBV5-1 to TRBJ2-5, with TRBD2 identical over 7 bases. With 4 bases clipped from V and 0 bases from J, the junction kept 3 bases outside the gene matches. Germline loops: CDR1 SGHRS, CDR2 YFSETQ. There are 14 residues in the CDR3. CDR3 bases: TGCGCCAGCAGCACCGGGGGGTACCAAGAGACCCAGTACTTC. Its protein product is CASSTGGYQETQYF.

The chain uses TRBV2 and TRBJ1-5; 10 bases are a match to TRBD1. J lost 7 bases, V lost 6 bases, and 9 bases had no gene match. Germline CDR1 is SNHLY and CDR2 is FYNNEI. The CDR3 length is 15 residues. CDR3 amino acids: CASRQTGTGAQPQHF. CDR3 DNA sequence: TGTGCCAGCAGGCAAACCGGGACAGGGGCCCAGCCCCAGCATTTT. Filled out from reference TRBV2 and TRBJ1-5, the complete variable domain reads EPEVTQTPSHQVTQMGQEVILRCVPISNHLYFYWYRQILGQKVEFLVSFYNNEISEKSEIFDDQFSVERPDGSNFTLKIRSTKLEDSAMYFCASRQTGTGAQPQHFGDGTRLSIL.

This chain uses TRBV4-1 with TRBJ2-1; D is perhaps TRBD1 (6 bases). The CDR3 is 14 amino acids. Germline loops: CDR1 MGHRA, CDR2 YSYEKL. Deletions cut 0 bases from V and 5 bases from J, with 8 bases between. DNA of the CDR3: TGCGCCAGCAGCCAAGAGAACAGGGACAATGAGCAGTTCTTC. Translating gives CASSQENRDNEQFF.

This clone was counted once. V is TRBV7-2 and J is TRBJ1-2; weak D call: TRBD1 (6 bases). Germline V lookup: CDR1 SGHTA, CDR2 FQGNSA. CDR3 length: 17 residues. V lost 5 bases to trimming and J lost 4 bases, with 23 bases between them. The CDR3 sequence is CASSPGSYRVKTYGYTF. The CDR3, as DNA: TGTGCCAGCAGCCCAGGATCGTACAGGGTAAAGACCTATGGCTACACCTTC.

The chain is built from TRBV5-6 and TRBJ1-2, with D maybe TRBD1 (5 bases). CDR1 is SGHDT, CDR2 YYEEEE, per germline. V was shortened by 3 bases and J by 8 bases, with 11 bases between the two germline ends. The CDR3 has 12 residues. The CDR3 DNA follows: TGTGCCAGCAGCTCGACAGTCAGCGGCTACACCTTC. It yields the protein CASSSTVSGYTF.

V and J are TRBV7-9 and TRBJ1-2; D unresolved. Looked up from germline, CDR1 is SEHNR and CDR2 is FQNEAQ (reference sequence). The CDR3 has 12 amino acids. Between the trimmed V and J ends, which lost 2 bases and 7 bases, there was a span of 8 bases. In DNA form, the CDR3 reads TGTGCCAGCAGCTTAAATCTGCGTGGCTACACCTTC. This gives the protein CASSLNLRGYTF.

The chain couples TRBV4-3 to TRBJ1-5; D gene uncertain. Germline V gene sequence: CDR1 LGHNA, CDR2 YSLEER. CDR3 length: 15 amino acids. Trimming cost V 0 bases and J 1 base, with 7 bases left between them. The CDR3 spells CASSQDRQSNQPQHF. DNA for the CDR3: TGCGCCAGCAGCCAAGATCGCCAGAGCAATCAGCCCCAGCATTTT.

This chain uses TRBV19 with TRBJ1-1, with TRBD1 matching over 10 bases. With V trimmed by 8 bases and J by 5 bases, 5 bases remained unmatched. This CDR3 comprises 13 residues. Germline lookup yields CDR1 LNHDA and CDR2 SQIVND (reference sequence). CDR3 DNA: TGTGCCAGTGTGGGACAGGGGAAAACTGAAGCTTTCTTT. This encodes CASVGQGKTEAFF.

The V and J genes are TRBV27 and TRBJ1-1; D is unclear. V gave up 0 bases and J gave up 3 bases, with 8 bases separating them. The CDR3 is 14 amino acids. Germline CDR1 is MNHEY and CDR2 is SMNVEV (reference sequence). The CDR3 sequence: CASSLSGSHTEAFF. The CDR3 DNA reads as TGTGCCAGCAGTTTATCCGGGTCCCACACTGAAGCTTTCTTT.

CDR3 sequence (DNA): TGTGCCAGCTACCCCGGGACAGGGAACACTGAAGCTTTCTTT. This sequence encodes CASYPGTGNTEAFF. The V and J genes are TRBV18 and TRBJ1-1; 8 bases line up with TRBD1. The germline gives CDR1 KGHSH, CDR2 LQKENI. There are 14 residues in the CDR3. V lost 7 bases to trimming and J lost 1 base; unmatched junction nucleotides: 5.

The DNA of the CDR3 is TGTGCCAGCAGCGTAGAGGGGACACCCCTCCACTTT. It encodes CASSVEGTPLHF. This chain joins TRBV9 and TRBJ1-6; D is possibly TRBD1 (5 bases). V lost 0 bases and J lost 11, with 6 bases in between. Per germline, CDR1 SGDLS and CDR2 YYNGEE. The CDR3 consists of 12 residues. The entire variable domain, with the rest obtained from reference TRBV9 and TRBJ1-6, is as follows: DSGVTQTPKHLITATGQRVTLRCSPRSGDLSVYWYQQSLDQGLQFLIQYYNGEERAKGNILERFSAQQFPDLHSELNLSSLELGDSALYFCASSVEGTPLHFGNGTRLTVT.